This TCR beta chain appears in the sequencing data of a study of patients and donors after allogeneic stem cell transplantation. CDR3 length: 13 amino acids. The trim removed 5 bases at V and 8 bases at J, leaving 3 bases unmatched. Germline CDR1 SGHVS, CDR2 FQNEAQ. TCRdb called the RT-PCR reads again in MiXCR, with one record for every CDR3 protein. The data hold about 110,000 distinct CDR3 sequences, with 35% observed a single time. Sequencing was carried out using blood, either unsorted or a sorted T cell fraction (not recorded which). The rearrangement links TRBV7-8 to TRBJ1-4, with TRBD1 matching over 9 bases. This clonotype originated in a human donor who was either an allogeneic HSCT recipient or a stem cell or donor lymphocyte infusion donor (not recorded which). It is not recorded whose cells these are; they may come from a transplant donor. The CDR3 loop reads CASSQDRGEKLFF. The CDR3 DNA is TGTGCCAGCAGCCAGGACAGGGGCGAAAAACTGTTTTTT.